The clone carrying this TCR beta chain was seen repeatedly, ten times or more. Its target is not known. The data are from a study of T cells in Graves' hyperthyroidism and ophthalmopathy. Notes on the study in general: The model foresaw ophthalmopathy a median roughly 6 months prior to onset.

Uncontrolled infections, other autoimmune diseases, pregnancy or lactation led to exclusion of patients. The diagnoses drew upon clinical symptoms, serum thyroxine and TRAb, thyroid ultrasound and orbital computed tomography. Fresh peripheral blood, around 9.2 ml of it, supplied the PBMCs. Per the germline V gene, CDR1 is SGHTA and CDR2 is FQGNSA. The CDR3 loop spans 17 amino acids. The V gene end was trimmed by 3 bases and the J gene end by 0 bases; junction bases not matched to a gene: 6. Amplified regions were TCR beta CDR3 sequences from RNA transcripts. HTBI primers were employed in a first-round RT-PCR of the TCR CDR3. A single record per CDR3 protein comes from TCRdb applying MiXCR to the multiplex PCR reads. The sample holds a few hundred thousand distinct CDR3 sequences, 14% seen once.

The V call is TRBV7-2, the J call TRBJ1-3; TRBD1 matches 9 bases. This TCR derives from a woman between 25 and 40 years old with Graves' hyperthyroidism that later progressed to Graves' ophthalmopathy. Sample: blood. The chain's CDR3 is CASSFAGTGSSGNTIYF. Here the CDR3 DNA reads TGTGCCAGCAGCTTTGCCGGGACAGGGAGCTCTGGAAACACCATATATTTT.